This note documents a single T cell receptor (beta chain) sequence. Its target is not known. The sample belongs to a study of CD4+ T cells in melanoma. Regarding the study as a whole: Diverse differentiation states were reported for melanoma neoantigen-specific CD4+ T cells. CD8+ T cell, macrophage and B cell function reportedly correlated with neoantigen-specific CD4+ T cells.

Libraries were prepared by immunoSEQ multiplex PCR; TCRdb keeps only in-frame clonotypes and omits some of them. The table lists 20,000 to 25,000 clones, over 75% of them singletons. The CDR3 runs to 11 residues. The V end lost 8 bases, the J end lost 3 bases, and 5 bases lay between the germline ends. Germline-derived CDR1 and CDR2 are ENHRY and SYGVKD. This chain connects TRBV10-3 to TRBJ2-1; D is undetermined. This receptor was obtained from a human donor with melanoma. Sequencing used cells from a culture (not recorded whether cultured in vitro). This CDR3 is CAIADYNEQFF. DNA for the CDR3: TGTGCCATCGCCGACTACAATGAGCAGTTCTTC.